The entry below describes one TCR beta chain. Its antigen is undetermined. The source of the sample is a study of radiotherapy plus CTLA-4 blockade in lung cancer. Study at large: Patients showed objective responses in about a sixth of cases, and disease control was achieved by roughly 30%.

The germline V gene encodes CDR1 KGHSH and CDR2 LQKENI. The CDR3 runs 13 residues. Trimming left V 2 bases short and J 8 bases short, with 9 bases between. Clones were read by immunoSEQ multiplex PCR, and TCRdb kept only the in-frame ones, dropping some. The table shows tens of thousands of clones, with approximately 78% occurring only once. General study results and limits: In blood, early T cell clone dynamics reportedly predicted response best, together with interferon-beta.

The chain uses TRBV18 and TRBJ1-4; D is unresolved. Specimen: peripheral blood, collected from a patient treated with radiotherapy plus ipilimumab. The TCR was taken from a human donor with non-small cell lung cancer who had a complete response to radiotherapy plus ipilimumab. CDR3 in amino acids: CASSPVGSEKLFF. The CDR3, as DNA: TGTGCCAGCTCACCAGTGGGTAGCGAAAAACTGTTTTTT.